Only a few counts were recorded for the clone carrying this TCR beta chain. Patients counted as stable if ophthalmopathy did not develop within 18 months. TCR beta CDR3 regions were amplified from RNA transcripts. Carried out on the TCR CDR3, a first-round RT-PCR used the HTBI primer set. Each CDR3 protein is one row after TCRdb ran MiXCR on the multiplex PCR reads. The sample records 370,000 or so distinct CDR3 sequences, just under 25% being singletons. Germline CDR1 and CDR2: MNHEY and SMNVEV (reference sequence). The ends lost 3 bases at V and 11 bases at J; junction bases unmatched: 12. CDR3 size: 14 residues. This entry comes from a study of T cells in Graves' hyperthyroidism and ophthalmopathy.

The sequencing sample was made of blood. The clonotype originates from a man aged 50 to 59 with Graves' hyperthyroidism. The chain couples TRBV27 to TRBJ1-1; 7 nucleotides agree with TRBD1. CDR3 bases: TGTGCCAGCAGTTTTTACTCGCAGTCAGGGGGGGCTTTCTTT. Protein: CASSFYSQSGGAFF.